Listed here are 7 T cell receptor beta chains from one sample, sequenced in a study of radiation and T cells in renal cell carcinoma (dated by TCRdb to the early 2020s). Library generation was performed with the immunoSEQ multiplex PCR assay. Imported from immuneACCESS, the table was reduced by TCRdb to in-frame sequences with V and J called. These copies leave out some clones; in studies compared against another copy, an unresolved V gene accounts for under half, and the cause of the remainder is not known. Within this sample are around 130,000 clones, with 80% to 90% of them counted one time only. The ten largest clones add up to 1.5% to 2% of the sample. Taken with the paper, the label for time point translates to: blood 2 weeks post-SBRT. The treatment or condition label of this sample denotes: 15 Gy SBRT to primary tumor, nephrectomy 4 weeks later. The material was blood, obtained from a patient whose treatment included radiotherapy and nephrectomy. These receptors were collected from a woman aged 55-70 years with renal cell carcinoma.

The chain is built from TRBV11-3 and TRBJ2-2, with 7 bases identical to TRBD2. With 1 base clipped from V and 0 bases from J, the junction kept 11 bases outside the gene matches. Germline V gives CDR1 SGHNT, CDR2 YENEEA. The CDR3 runs 19 residues. The CDR3 loop reads CASSLGYTGLPTNTGELFF. The CDR3 DNA reads as TGTGCCAGCAGCTTAGGGTATACGGGACTACCAACGAACACCGGGGAGCTGTTTTTT.

This chain links TRBV7-3 with TRBJ2-7; D ambiguous. Germline V CDR1 and CDR2: SGHTA, FQGTGA. This CDR3 is 13 amino acids long. The ends were cut back, 4 bases at V and 3 bases at J, with 10 bases in the middle. In nucleotides, the CDR3 is TGTGCCAGCAGCTCTCGAACTTTCTACGAGCAGTACTTC. Translation gives CASSSRTFYEQYF.

The gene calls are TRBV10-1 and TRBJ2-5; possibly TRBD2 for D (5 bases). V shed 7 bases and J shed 1 base, with 16 bases lying between them. This CDR3 comprises 15 residues. Germline CDR1 reads WNHNN; CDR2 reads SYGVQD (reference sequence). CDR3 sequence: CASNSTREGQETQYF. In DNA, the CDR3 is TGCGCCAGCAACTCCACCCGAGAGGGCCAAGAGACCCAGTACTTC.

This clone was recorded a few times. This rearrangement joins TRBV6-5 to TRBJ2-3; D not resolved. CDR3 size: 15 residues. Germline loops: CDR1 MNHEY, CDR2 SVGAGI. V was pared by 0 bases and J by 2 bases, with 9 bases between. The CDR3 region has the DNA TGTGCCAGCAGTTACTCGAGTCCAGTCACAGATACGCAGTATTTT. Protein: CASSYSSPVTDTQYF.

The V call is TRBV5-4, the J call TRBJ1-1; the D gene is possibly TRBD1 (5 bases). The V end was cut by 3 bases, the J end by 1 base, with 13 bases between. The germline CDR1 and CDR2 sequences are SGHNT and YYREEE (reference sequence). This CDR3 comprises 15 residues. The CDR3 sequence is CASSWGGAENTEAFF. The DNA for the CDR3 is TGTGCCAGCAGCTGGGGCGGGGCAGAGAACACTGAAGCTTTCTTT.

The chain is built from TRBV6-1 and TRBJ1-3; D not certain. Germline V gives CDR1 MNHNS, CDR2 SASEGT. Trimming stripped 7 bases from V and 0 bases from J, with 7 bases between. The CDR3 is made up of 13 amino acids. The CDR3 bases are TGTGCCAGCAAAAGAAACTCTGGAAACACCATATATTTT. This codes for CASKRNSGNTIYF.

The chain joins TRBV7-3 to TRBJ1-1; 7 positions agree with TRBD1. Germline CDR1 is SGHTA and CDR2 is FQGTGA. CDR3 size: 15 residues. Trimming cost V 3 bases and J 1 base; bases outside gene matches: 5. The CDR3 here is CASSFMGTENTEAFF. CDR3 nucleotide sequence: TGTGCCAGCAGCTTTATGGGGACAGAGAACACTGAAGCTTTCTTT.